What follows are 19 T cell receptor beta chains derived from one specimen sequenced in a study of immune evolution from preneoplasia to lung adenocarcinoma. Some clones are missing from TCRdb's copy, which holds only in-frame ones; the method was immunoSEQ multiplex PCR. This sample has approximately 14,000 clones, with 81% found just once. The source material was FFPE minimally invasive lung adenocarcinoma tissue. These receptors originate from a person aged 60-79 years with lung adenocarcinoma.

The chain employs TRBV29-1 and TRBJ2-3; D gene uncertain. V lost 0 bases and J lost 2, with 0 bases in between. Germline values: CDR1 SQVTM, CDR2 ANQGSEA. The length of the CDR3 is 11 residues. CDR3 nucleotide sequence: TGCAGCGTTGAAGACACAGATACGCAGTATTTT. Residues: CSVEDTDTQYF.

The chain employs TRBV5-1 and TRBJ2-7, with D unresolved. The length of the CDR3 is 14 residues. Germline CDR1 reads SGHRS; CDR2 reads YFSETQ. Trimming removed 4 bases from V and 0 bases from J, with 11 bases in between. CDR3 coding DNA: TGCGCCAGCAGCGCGGACGCCAGCTCCTACGAGCAGTACTTC. Its translation: CASSADASSYEQYF.

The CDR3 reads CASSRFQGALTDTQYF. In DNA form, the CDR3 reads TGCGCCAGCAGCCGATTTCAGGGGGCCCTCACAGATACGCAGTATTTT. V is TRBV4-1 and J is TRBJ2-3; 8 bases fit TRBD1. J lost 2 bases, V lost 4 bases, and 8 bases had no gene match. The CDR3 extends over 16 amino acids. Germline V gene lookup returns CDR1 MGHRA and CDR2 YSYEKL.

The rearrangement joins TRBV7-2 to TRBJ2-5, with a weak D call TRBD2 (6 bases). Trimming shortened V by 5 bases and J by 5 bases, and 15 bases separated the two germline ends. Germline assignment: CDR1 SGHTA and CDR2 FQGNSA. The CDR3 sequence is 14 residues long. The CDR3 loop is CASSPNGGSETQYF. CDR3 bases: TGTGCCAGCAGCCCAAATGGGGGGTCGGAGACCCAGTACTTC.

The gene calls are TRBV7-3 and TRBJ2-3; 7 nucleotides align to TRBD1. The CDR3 has 14 amino acids. Germline CDR1 reads SGHTA; CDR2 reads FQGTGA. The V and J ends lost 4 bases and 2 bases, in that order; junction bases with no gene match: 3. Here the CDR3 DNA reads TGTGCCAGCAGCTGGGGGACAGTCACAGATACGCAGTATTTT. It is translated as CASSWGTVTDTQYF. The whole variable domain, remainder taken from reference TRBV7-3 and TRBJ2-3, is GAGVSQTPSNKVTEKGKYVELRCDPISGHTALYWYRQSLGQGPEFLIYFQGTGAADDSGLPNDRFFAVRPEGSVSTLKIQRTERGDSAVYLCASSWGTVTDTQYFGPGTRLTVL.

The chain carries TRBV4-3 and TRBJ2-3; no reliable D call. The V gene lost 1 base and the J gene lost 3 bases, with 5 bases spanning the gap. Germline V CDR1 and CDR2: LGHNA, YSLEER. The CDR3 consists of 13 residues. The CDR3 DNA sequence: TGCGCCAGCAGCCAAGTTCTTACAGATACGCAGTATTTT. Its protein product is CASSQVLTDTQYF.

This sequence joins TRBV29-1 and TRBJ2-2; perhaps TRBD2 as D (5 bases). The germline V gene has CDR1 SQVTM and CDR2 ANQGSEA. There are 13 residues in the CDR3. The V end lost 5 bases, the J end lost 6 bases, and 13 bases lay between the germline ends. The CDR3: CSVRLWGAGELFF. CDR3 nucleotides: TGCAGCGTTCGCTTGTGGGGAGCCGGGGAGCTGTTTTTT.

This chain uses TRBV6-1 with TRBJ1-2, with TRBD1 as a possible D gene (6 bases). CDR3 length equals 14 residues. Per the germline V gene, CDR1 is MNHNS and CDR2 is SASEGT. V lost 0 bases and J 6 bases, leaving 11 bases between the germline ends. The CDR3 here is CASSEATGGHGYTF. In DNA form, the CDR3 reads TGTGCCAGCAGTGAAGCGACGGGGGGGCATGGCTACACCTTC.

This chain joins TRBV11-2 and TRBJ1-6, with D tentatively TRBD1 (6 bases). The CDR3 loop spans 17 amino acids. V gave up 2 bases and J gave up 5 bases, with 16 bases separating them. CDR1 and CDR2 from the germline V gene are SGHAT and FQNNGV. The CDR3 nucleotides are TGTGCCAGCAGCTTAAATAGGGTGGCAGGGGATAATTCACCCCTCCACTTT. Its translation: CASSLNRVAGDNSPLHF.

The table lists this clone with a few counts. This rearrangement joins TRBV4-2 to TRBJ2-3; D call uncertain. Per the germline V gene, CDR1 is LGHNA and CDR2 is YNFKEQ. Between the trimmed V and J ends, which lost 1 base and 4 bases, there was a span of 18 bases. The CDR3 extends over 17 amino acids. The chain's CDR3 is CASSQARSVLMADTQYF. The CDR3 DNA is TGTGCCAGCAGCCAAGCTCGGAGCGTCTTGATGGCAGATACGCAGTATTTT.

The chain carries TRBV7-9 and TRBJ1-5, with D perhaps matching TRBD1 (6 bases). Germline V gene sequence: CDR1 SEHNR, CDR2 FQNEAQ (reference sequence). The CDR3 length is 12 residues. CDR3 nucleotides: TGTGCGTCAGGGGACGCCAATCAGCCCCAGCATTTT. Translation: CASGDANQPQHF.

For this clone: One end of the junction is discordant with germline, which a read error may explain. V gene TRBV7-2 combines with J gene TRBJ2-7, with 10 positions matching TRBD2. The CDR3 is made up of 14 amino acids. CDR1 and CDR2 (germline): SGHTA, FQGNSA. Written as DNA, the CDR3 is TGTGCCAGCAGATCGAGCGGGGGGGCTTACGAGCAGTACTTT. As protein: CASRSSGGAYEQYF. The full variable domain, its missing parts supplied by reference TRBV7-2 and TRBJ2-7, is GAGVSQSPSNKVTEKGKDVELRCDPISGHTALYWYRQSLGQGLEFLIYFQGNSAPDKSGLPSDRFSAERTGGSVSTLTIQRTQQEDSAVYLCASRSSGGAYEQYFGPGTRLTVT.

The chain combines TRBV7-2 with TRBJ1-2, with D possibly matching TRBD1 (5 bases). Between the trimmed V and J ends, which lost 2 bases and 6 bases, there was a span of 13 bases. Germline lookup yields CDR1 SGHTA and CDR2 FQGNSA. This CDR3 contains 14 residues. The CDR3 DNA follows: TGTGCCAGCAGCTTAATACCAGGGATTGATGGCTACACCTTC. This encodes CASSLIPGIDGYTF.

The gene calls are TRBV19 and TRBJ2-1; 9 bases map to TRBD2. Germline V CDR1 and CDR2: LNHDA, SQIVND (reference sequence). The CDR3 has 13 residues. The V gene end was trimmed by 7 bases and the J gene end by 14 bases; junction bases not matched to a gene: 12. CDR3 DNA: TGTGCCAGTAACCAAAAAACCGGGACTAGCAAGTTCTTC. This codes for CASNQKTGTSKFF.

J is TRBJ1-3 and V is TRBV30, with D tentatively TRBD1 (5 bases). Germline lookup yields CDR1 GTSNPN and CDR2 SVGIG (reference sequence). Deletions cut 4 bases from V and 0 bases from J, with 7 bases between. The CDR3 has 13 amino acids. The CDR3 DNA is TGTGCCTGGACAGGGAGCTCTGGAAACACCATATATTTT. It codes for CAWTGSSGNTIYF.

This chain uses TRBV7-6 with TRBJ2-3, with D tentatively TRBD1 (6 bases). Trimming took off 9 bases at V and 0 bases at J, with 10 bases between the two ends. The CDR3 contains 13 residues. Germline V gives CDR1 SGHVS, CDR2 FNYEAQ. The CDR3 protein is CARSGHSTDTQYF. The CDR3 nucleotides read TGTGCCAGATCGGGACATAGCACAGATACGCAGTATTTT. The full variable domain, its missing parts supplied by reference TRBV7-6 and TRBJ2-3, is GAGVSQSPRYKVTKRGQDVALRCDPISGHVSLYWYRQALGQGPEFLTYFNYEAQQDKSGLPNDRFSAERPEGSISTLTIQRTEQRDSAMYRCARSGHSTDTQYFGPGTRLTVL.

The J gene is TRBJ1-1, the V gene TRBV19; D unresolved. CDR3 length equals 14 residues. V gave up 3 bases and J gave up 4 bases, with 12 bases separating them. Germline V CDR1 and CDR2: LNHDA, SQIVND (reference sequence). CDR3 sequence (DNA): TGTGCCAGTAGTATTTCAGGAATGGGCACTGAAGCTTTCTTT. Protein product: CASSISGMGTEAFF.

The chain joins TRBV19 to TRBJ1-1, with a possible D match to TRBD1 (5 bases). CDR1 is LNHDA and CDR2 is SQIVND in the germline V gene (reference sequence). The V and J ends lost 5 bases and 3 bases respectively, with 16 bases between them. The CDR3 runs to 15 residues. CDR3 sequence reads: CASSPLGGVHTEAFF. CDR3 nucleotides: TGTGCCAGTAGTCCCCTCGGAGGGGTACACACTGAAGCTTTCTTT.

This chain joins TRBV30 and TRBJ2-2; tentative D call: TRBD1 (6 bases). The length of the CDR3 is 15 residues. The germline CDR1 and CDR2 sequences are GTSNPN and SVGIG (reference sequence). V lost 2 bases, J lost 1 base, and 11 bases lay in between. The CDR3 region has the DNA TGTGCCTGGAGTCAACGGACAGTGAACACCGGGGAGCTGTTTTTT. Amino acids: CAWSQRTVNTGELFF.